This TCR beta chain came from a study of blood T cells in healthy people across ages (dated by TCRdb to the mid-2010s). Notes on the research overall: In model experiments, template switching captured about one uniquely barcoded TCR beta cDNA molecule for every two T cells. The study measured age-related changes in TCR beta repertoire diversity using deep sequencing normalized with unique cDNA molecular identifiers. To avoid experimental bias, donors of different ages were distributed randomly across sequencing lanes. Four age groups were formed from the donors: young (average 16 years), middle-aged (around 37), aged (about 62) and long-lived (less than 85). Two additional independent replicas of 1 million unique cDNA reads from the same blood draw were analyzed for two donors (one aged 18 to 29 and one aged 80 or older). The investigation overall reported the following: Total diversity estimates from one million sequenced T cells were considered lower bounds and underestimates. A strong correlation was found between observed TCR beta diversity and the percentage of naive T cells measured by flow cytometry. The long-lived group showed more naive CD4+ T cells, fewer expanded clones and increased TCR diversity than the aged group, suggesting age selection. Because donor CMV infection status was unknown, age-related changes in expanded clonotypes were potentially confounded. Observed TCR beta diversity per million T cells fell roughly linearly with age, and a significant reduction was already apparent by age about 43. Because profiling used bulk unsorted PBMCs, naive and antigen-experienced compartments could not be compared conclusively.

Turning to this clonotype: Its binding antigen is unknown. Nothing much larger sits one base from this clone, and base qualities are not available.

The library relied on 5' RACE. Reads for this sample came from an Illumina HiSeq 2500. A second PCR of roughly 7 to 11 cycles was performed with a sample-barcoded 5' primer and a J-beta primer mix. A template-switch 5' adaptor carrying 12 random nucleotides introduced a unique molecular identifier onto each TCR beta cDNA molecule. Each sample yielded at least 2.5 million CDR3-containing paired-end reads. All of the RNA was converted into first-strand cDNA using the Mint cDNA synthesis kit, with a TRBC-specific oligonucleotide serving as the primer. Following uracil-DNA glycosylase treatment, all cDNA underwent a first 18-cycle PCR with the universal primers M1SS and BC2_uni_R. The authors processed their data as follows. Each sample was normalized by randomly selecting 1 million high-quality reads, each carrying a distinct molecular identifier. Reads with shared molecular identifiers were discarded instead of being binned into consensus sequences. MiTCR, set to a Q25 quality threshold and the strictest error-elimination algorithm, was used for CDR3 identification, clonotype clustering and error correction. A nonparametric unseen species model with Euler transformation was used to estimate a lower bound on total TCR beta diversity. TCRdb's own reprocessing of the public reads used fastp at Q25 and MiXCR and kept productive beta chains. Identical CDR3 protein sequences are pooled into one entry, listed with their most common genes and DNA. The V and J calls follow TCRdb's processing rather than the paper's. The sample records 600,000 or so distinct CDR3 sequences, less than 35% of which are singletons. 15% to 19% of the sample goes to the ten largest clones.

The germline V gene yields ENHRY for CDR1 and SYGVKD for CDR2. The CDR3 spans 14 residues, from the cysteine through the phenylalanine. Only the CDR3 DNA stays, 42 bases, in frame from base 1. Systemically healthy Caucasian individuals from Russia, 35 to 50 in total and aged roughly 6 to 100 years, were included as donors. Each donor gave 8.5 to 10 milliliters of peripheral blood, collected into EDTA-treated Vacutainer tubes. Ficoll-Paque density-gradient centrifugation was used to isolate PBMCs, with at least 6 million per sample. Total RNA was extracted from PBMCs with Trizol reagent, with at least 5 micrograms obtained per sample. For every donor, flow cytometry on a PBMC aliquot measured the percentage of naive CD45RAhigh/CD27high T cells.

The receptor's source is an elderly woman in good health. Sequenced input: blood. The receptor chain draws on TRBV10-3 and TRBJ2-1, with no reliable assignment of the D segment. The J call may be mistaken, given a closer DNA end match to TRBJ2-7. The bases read TGTGCCATCAGTCTCCAGGAGCGCTACAATGAGCAGTACTTC. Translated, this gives CAISLQERYNEQYF.